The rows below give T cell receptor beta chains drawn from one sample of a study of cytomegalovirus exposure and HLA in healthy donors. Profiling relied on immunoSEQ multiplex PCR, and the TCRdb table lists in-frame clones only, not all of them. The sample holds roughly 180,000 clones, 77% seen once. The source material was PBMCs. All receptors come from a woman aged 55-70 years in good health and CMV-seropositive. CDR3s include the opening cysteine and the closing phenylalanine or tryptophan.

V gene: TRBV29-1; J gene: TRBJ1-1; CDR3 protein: CSAGTGNTEAFF
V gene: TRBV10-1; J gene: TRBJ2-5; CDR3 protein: CASSPREGETQYF
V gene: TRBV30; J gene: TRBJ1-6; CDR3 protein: CAWSNSNNSPLHF
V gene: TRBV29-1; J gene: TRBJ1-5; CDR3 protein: CSVATGKNQPQHF
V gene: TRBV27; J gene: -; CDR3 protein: CASSYFGTSGIYEQYF
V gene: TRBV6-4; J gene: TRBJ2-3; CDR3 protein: CASSGAGGSTDTQYF
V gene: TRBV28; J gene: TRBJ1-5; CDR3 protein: CASSSAQGMGQPQHF
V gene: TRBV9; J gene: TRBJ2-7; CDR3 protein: CASSVGLAGYEQYF
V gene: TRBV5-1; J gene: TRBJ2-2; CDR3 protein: CASSPTSGSIHTGELFF
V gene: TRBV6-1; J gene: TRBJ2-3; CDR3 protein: CASSEGTSRVDTQYF
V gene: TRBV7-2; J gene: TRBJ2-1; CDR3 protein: CASSLGLAGYNEQFF
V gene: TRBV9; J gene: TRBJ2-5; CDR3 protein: CASSPRFWGLLETQYF
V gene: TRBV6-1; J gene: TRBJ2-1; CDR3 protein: CASSEALAGIYNEQFF
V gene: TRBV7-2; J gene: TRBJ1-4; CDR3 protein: CASSLQSPGQLFF
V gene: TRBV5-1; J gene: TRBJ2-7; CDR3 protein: CASSSRRDRPREQYF
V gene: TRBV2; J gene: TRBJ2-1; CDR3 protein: CASSDLSGRGNEQFF
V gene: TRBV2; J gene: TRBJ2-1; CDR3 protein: CASSITRQGVTSYNEQFF
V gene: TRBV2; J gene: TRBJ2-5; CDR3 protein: CASSPRRDRVRETQYF
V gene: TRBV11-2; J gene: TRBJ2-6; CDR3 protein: CASTIGVSGANVLTF
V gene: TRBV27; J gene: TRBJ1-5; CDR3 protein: CASSWTGVSNQPQHF
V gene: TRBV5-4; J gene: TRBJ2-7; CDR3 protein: CASSQNRDRVHEQYF
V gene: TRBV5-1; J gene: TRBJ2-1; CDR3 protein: CASSSGLVDYNEQFF
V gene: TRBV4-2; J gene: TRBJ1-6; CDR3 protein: CASSLEAGSPLHF
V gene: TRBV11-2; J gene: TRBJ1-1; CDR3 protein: CASSLRRGMNTEAFF
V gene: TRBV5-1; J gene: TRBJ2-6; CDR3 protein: CASSFTGTASSGANVLTF
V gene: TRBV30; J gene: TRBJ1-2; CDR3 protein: CAWGAANYGYTF
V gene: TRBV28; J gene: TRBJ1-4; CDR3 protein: CASSLAGDYYEKLFF
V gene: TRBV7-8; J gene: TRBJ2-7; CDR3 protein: CASRLRGGDHEQYF
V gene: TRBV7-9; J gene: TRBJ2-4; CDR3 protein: CASSLWVGLGEAKNIQYF